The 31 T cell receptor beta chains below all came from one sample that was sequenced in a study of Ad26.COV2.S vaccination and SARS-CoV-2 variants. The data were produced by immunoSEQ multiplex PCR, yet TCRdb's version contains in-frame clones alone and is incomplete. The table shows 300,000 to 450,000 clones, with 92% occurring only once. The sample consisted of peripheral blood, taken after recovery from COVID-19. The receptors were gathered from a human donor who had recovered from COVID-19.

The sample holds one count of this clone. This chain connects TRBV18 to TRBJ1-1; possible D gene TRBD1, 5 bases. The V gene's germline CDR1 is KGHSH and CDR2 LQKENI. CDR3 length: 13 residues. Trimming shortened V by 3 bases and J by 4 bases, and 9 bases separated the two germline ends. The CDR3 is CASSPTGSTEAFF. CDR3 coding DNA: TGTGCCAGCTCACCTACAGGCTCCACTGAAGCTTTCTTT. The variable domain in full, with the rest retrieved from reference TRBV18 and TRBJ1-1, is NAGVMQNPRHLVRRRGQEARLRCSPMKGHSHVYWYRQLPEEGLKFMVYLQKENIIDESGMPKERFSAEFPKEGPSILRIQQVVRGDSAAYFCASSPTGSTEAFFGQGTRLTVV.

CDR3 sequence (DNA): TGTGCCAGCAGTGAAGCGCGGAGGGGCCACTCCTACGAGCAGTACTTC. Amino acids: CASSEARRGHSYEQYF. The chain carries TRBV6-1 and TRBJ2-7, with D possibly being TRBD2 (6 bases). Trimming pared 0 bases from V and 0 bases from J, leaving 12 bases between. The CDR3 contains 16 residues. Germline CDR1 MNHNS, CDR2 SASEGT.

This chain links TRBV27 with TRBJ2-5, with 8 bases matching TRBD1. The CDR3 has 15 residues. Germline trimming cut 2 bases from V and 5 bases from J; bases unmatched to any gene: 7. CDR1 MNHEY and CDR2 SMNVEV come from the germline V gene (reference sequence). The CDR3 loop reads CASSLTQGAGETQYF. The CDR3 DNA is TGTGCCAGCAGTTTAACCCAGGGGGCGGGGGAGACCCAGTACTTC.

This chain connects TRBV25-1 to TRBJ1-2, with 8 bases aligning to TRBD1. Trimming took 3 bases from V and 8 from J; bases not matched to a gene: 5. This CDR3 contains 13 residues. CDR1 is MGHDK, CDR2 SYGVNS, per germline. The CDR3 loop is CASSETGAKGYTF. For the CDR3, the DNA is TGTGCCAGCAGTGAGACAGGGGCAAAAGGCTACACCTTC.

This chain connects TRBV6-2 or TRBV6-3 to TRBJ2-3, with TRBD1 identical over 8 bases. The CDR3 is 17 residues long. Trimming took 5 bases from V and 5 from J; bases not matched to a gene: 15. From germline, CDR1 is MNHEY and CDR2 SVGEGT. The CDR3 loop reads CASSNPRQGTQRDTQYF. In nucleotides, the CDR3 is TGTGCCAGCAGTAACCCTAGACAGGGGACACAGAGAGATACGCAGTATTTT.

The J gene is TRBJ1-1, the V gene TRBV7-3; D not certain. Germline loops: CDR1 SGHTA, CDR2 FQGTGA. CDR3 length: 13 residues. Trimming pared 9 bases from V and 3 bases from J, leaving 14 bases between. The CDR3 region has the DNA TGTGCCAGTGGAGCGGGTCGATACACTGAAGCTTTCTTT. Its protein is CASGAGRYTEAFF. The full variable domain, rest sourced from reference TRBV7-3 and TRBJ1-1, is GAGVSQTPSNKVTEKGKYVELRCDPISGHTALYWYRQSLGQGPEFLIYFQGTGAADDSGLPNDRFFAVRPEGSVSTLKIQRTERGDSAVYLCASGAGRYTEAFFGQGTRLTVV.

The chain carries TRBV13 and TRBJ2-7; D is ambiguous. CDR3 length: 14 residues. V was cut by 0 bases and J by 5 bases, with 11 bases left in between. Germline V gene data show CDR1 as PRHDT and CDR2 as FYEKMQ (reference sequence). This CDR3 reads CASSLGWRVNEQYF. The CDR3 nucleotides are TGTGCCAGCAGCTTAGGATGGAGAGTTAACGAGCAGTACTTC. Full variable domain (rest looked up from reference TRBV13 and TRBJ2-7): AAGVIQSPRHLIKEKRETATLKCYPIPRHDTVYWYQQGPGQDPQFLISFYEKMQSDKGSIPDRFSAQQFSDYHSELNMSSLELGDSALYFCASSLGWRVNEQYFGPGTRLTVT.

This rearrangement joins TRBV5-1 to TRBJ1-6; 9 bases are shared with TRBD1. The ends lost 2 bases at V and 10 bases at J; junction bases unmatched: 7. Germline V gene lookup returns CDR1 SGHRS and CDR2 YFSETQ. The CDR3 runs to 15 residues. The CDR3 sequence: CASSFRGQGKSPLHF. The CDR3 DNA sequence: TGCGCCAGCAGCTTCCGGGGACAGGGCAAGTCACCCCTCCACTTT.

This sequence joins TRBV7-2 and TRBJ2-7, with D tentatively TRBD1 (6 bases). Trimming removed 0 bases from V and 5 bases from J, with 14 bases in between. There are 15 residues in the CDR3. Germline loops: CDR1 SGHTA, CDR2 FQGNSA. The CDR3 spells CASSLAPGQLDEQYF. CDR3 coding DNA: TGTGCCAGCAGCTTAGCGCCCGGACAGCTCGACGAGCAGTACTTC.

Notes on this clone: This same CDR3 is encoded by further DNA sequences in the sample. CDR3 loop: CASSVGGDTGELFF. In nucleotides, the CDR3 is TGTGCCAGCAGCGTAGGTGGTGACACCGGGGAGCTGTTTTTT. V and J are TRBV9 and TRBJ2-2; D uncertain. CDR1 is SGDLS and CDR2 is YYNGEE in the germline V gene. Trimming stripped 0 bases from V and 3 bases from J, with 6 bases between. The CDR3 contains 14 residues.

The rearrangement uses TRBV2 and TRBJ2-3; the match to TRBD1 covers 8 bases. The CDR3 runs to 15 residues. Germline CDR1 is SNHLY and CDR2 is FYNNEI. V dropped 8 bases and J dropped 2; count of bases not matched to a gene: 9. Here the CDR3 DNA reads TGTGCCAGCGGGCTAGGGGGACAGGACACAGATACGCAGTATTTT. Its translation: CASGLGGQDTDTQYF.

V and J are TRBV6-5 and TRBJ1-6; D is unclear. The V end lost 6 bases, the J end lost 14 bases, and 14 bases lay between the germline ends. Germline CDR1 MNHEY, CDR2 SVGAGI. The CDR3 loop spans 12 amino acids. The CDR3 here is CASSSTGGALHF. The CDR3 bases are TGTGCCAGCAGCAGCACTGGCGGGGCCCTCCACTTT.

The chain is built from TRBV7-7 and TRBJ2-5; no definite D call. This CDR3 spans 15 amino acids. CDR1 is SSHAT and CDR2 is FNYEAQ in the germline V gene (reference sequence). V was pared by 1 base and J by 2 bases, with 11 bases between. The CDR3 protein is CASSLGGGIQETQYF. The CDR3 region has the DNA TGTGCCAGCAGCTTAGGCGGTGGGATACAAGAGACCCAGTACTTC.

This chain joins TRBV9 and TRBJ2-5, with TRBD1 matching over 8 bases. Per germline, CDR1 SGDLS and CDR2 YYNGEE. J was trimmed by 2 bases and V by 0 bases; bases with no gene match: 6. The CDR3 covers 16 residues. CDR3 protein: CASSVGPGDRQETQYF. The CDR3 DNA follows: TGTGCCAGCAGCGTAGGCCCGGGGGACAGGCAAGAGACCCAGTACTTC.

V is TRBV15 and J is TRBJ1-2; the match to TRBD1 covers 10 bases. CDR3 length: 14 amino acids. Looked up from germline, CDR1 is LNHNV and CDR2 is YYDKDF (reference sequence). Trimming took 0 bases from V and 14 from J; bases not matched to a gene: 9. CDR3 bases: TGTGCCACCAGCAGAGATCGGGACAGGGGTCTTGAGACCTTC. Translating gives CATSRDRDRGLETF. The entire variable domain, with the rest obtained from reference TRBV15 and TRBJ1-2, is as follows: DAMVIQNPRYQVTQFGKPVTLSCSQTLNHNVMYWYQQKSSQAPKLLFHYYDKDFNNEADTPDNFQSRRPNTSFCFLDIRSPGLGDTAMYLCATSRDRDRGLETFGSGTRLTVV.

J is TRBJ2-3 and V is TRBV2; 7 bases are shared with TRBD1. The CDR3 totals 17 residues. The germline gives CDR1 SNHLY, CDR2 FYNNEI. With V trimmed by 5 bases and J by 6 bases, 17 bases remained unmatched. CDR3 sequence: CASSSYGQAETLDTQYF. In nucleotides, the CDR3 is TGTGCCAGCAGTTCCTATGGACAGGCCGAAACCTTGGATACGCAGTATTTT.

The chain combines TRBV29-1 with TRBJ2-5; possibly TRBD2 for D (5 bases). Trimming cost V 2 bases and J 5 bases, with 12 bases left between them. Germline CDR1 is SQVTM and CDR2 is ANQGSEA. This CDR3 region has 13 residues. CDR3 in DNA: TGCAGCGTTGAACGGGGTGTTGGGGAGACCCAGTACTTC. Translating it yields CSVERGVGETQYF.

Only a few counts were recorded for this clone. CDR3 residues: CASSMYRAAGYTF. CDR3 coding DNA: TGTGCCAGCAGCATGTACAGGGCTGCTGGCTACACCTTC. V gene TRBV6-6 combines with J gene TRBJ1-2, with a weak D call TRBD1 (6 bases). The ends were cut back, 6 bases at V and 7 bases at J, with 15 bases in the middle. This CDR3 region has 13 residues. Germline V lookup: CDR1 MNHNY, CDR2 SVGAGI (reference sequence).

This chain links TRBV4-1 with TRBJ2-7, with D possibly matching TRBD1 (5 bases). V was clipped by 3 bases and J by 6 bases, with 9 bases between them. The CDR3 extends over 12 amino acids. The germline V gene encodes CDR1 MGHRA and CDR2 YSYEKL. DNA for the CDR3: TGCGCCAGCAGCCATATCAGGGCCGAGCAGTACTTC. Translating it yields CASSHIRAEQYF.

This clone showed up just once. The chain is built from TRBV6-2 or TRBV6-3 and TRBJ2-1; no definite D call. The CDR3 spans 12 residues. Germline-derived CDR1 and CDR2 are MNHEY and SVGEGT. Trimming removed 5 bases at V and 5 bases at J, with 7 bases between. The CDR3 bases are TGTGCCAGCAGTCCCCATGACAATGAGCAGTTCTTC. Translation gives CASSPHDNEQFF.

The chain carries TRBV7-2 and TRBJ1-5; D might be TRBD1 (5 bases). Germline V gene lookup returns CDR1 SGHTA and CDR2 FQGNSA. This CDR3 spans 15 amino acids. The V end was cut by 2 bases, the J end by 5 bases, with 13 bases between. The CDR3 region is CASSLISGGDQPQHF. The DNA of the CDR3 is TGTGCCAGCAGCTTAATTTCGGGGGGTGATCAGCCCCAGCATTTT.

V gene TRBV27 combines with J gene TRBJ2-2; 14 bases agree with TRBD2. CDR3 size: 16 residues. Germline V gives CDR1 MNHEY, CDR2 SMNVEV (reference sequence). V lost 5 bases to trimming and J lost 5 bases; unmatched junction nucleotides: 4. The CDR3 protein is CASSPRTSGGTGELFF. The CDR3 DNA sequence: TGTGCCAGCAGTCCCAGGACTAGCGGGGGGACCGGGGAGCTGTTTTTT.

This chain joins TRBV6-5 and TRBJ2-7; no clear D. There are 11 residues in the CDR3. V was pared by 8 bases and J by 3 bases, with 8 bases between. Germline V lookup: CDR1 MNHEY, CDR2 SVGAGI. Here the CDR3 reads CASARDYEQYF. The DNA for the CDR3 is TGTGCCAGCGCCAGAGACTACGAGCAGTACTTC.

The CDR3 DNA reads TGTGCCAGCAGCTTTCCGCCAGCACATGAAAAACTGTTTTTT. Translation: CASSFPPAHEKLFF. The V gene is TRBV7-2, the J gene TRBJ1-4, with D unresolved. The CDR3 extends over 14 amino acids. CDR1 and CDR2 from the germline V gene are SGHTA and FQGNSA. V was cut by 3 bases and J by 6 bases, with 11 bases left in between.

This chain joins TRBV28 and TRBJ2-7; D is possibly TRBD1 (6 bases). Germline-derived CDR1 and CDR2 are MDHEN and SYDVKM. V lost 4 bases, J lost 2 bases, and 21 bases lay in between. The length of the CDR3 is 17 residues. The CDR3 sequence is CASSSRDLTGRPYEQYF. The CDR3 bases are TGTGCCAGCAGTTCCCGTGACCTCACAGGGAGACCCTACGAGCAGTACTTC.

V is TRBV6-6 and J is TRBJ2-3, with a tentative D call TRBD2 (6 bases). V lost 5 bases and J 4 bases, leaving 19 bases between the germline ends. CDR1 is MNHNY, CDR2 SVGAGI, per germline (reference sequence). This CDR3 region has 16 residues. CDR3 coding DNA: TGTGCCAGCAGTCCCCGGGCTAGCGATAGGGCAGATACGCAGTATTTT. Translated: CASSPRASDRADTQYF.

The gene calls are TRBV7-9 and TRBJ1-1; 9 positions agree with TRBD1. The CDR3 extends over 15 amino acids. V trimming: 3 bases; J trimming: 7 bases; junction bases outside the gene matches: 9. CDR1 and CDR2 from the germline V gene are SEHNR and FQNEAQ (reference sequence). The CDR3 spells CASSFRNRGRGEAFF. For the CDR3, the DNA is TGTGCCAGCAGCTTCCGAAACAGGGGGCGCGGTGAAGCTTTCTTT.

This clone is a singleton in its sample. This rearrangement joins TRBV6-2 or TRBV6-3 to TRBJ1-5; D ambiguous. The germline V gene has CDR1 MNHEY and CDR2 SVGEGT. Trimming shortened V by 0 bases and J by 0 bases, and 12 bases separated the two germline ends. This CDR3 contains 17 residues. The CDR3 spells CASSYSRSPGSNQPQHF. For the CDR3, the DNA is TGTGCCAGCAGTTACTCGAGGTCCCCGGGTAGCAATCAGCCCCAGCATTTT.

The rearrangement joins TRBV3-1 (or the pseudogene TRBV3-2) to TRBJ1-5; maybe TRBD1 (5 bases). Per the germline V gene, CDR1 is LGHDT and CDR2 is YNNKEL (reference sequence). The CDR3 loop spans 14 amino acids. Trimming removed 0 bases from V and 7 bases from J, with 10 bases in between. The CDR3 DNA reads TGTGCCAGCAGCCAAGACCGGGGGTACCAGCCCCAGCATTTT. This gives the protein CASSQDRGYQPQHF.

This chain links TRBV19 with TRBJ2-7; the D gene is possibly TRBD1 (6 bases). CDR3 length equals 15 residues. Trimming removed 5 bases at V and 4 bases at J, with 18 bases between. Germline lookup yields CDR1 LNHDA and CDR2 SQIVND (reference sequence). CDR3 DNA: TGTGCCAGTAGTCAACCGGGACAAATCCCATACGAGCAGTACTTC. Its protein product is CASSQPGQIPYEQYF.

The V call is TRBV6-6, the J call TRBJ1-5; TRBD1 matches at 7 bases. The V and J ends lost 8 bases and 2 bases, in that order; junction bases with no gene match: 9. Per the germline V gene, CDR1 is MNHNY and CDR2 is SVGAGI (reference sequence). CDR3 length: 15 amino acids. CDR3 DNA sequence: TGTGCCAGCGTAGACAGGGCTGGAGGCAATCAGCCCCAGCATTTT. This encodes CASVDRAGGNQPQHF.